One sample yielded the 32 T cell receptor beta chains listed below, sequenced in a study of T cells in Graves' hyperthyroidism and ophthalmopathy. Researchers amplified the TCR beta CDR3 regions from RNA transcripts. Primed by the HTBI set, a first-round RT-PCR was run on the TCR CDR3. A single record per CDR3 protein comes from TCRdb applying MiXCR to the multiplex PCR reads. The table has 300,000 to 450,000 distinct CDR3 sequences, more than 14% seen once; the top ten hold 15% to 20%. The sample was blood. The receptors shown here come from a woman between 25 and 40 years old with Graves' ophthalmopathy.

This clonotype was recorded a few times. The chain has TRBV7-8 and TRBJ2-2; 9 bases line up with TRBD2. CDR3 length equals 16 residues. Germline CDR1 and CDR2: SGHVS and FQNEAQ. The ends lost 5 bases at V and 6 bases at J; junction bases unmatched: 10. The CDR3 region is CASSNLGLAFAGELFF. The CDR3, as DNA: TGTGCCAGCAGCAACCTGGGACTAGCTTTCGCCGGGGAGCTGTTTTTT.

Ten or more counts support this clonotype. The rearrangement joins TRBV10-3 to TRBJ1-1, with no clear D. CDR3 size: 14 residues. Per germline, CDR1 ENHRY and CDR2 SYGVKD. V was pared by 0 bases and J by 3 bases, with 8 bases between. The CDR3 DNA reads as TGTGCCATCAGTGAGTCGGTCAGCTACACTGAAGCTTTCTTT. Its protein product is CAISESVSYTEAFF.

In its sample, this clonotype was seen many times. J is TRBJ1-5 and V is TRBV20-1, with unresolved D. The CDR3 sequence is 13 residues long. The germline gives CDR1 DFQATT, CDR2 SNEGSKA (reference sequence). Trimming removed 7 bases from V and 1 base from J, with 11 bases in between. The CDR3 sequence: CSEEQSSNQPQHF. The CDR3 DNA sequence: TGCAGTGAGGAACAGTCAAGCAATCAGCCCCAGCATTTT.

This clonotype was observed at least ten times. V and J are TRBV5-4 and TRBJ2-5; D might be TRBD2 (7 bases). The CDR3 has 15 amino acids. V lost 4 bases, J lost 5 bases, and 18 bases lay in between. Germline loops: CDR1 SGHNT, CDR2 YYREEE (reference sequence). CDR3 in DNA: TGTGCCAGCAGCCCAGAACCGGGGGGCTTCGAGACCCAGTACTTC. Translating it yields CASSPEPGGFETQYF.

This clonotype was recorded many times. CDR3 sequence reads: CASSLRGTHEQFF. In DNA form, the CDR3 reads TGTGCCAGCAGTCTGAGAGGGACCCATGAGCAGTTCTTC. The chain recombines TRBV12-3 or TRBV12-4 with TRBJ2-1; D may be TRBD1 or TRBD2 (5 bases each). The ends were cut back, 5 bases at V and 8 bases at J, with 13 bases in the middle. The CDR3 contains 13 residues.

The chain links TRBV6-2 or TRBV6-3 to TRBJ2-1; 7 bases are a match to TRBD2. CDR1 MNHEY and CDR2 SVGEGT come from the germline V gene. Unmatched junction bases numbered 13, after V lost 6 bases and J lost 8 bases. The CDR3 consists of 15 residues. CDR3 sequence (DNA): TGTGCCAGCAGCCCCATTGGGGGGGGACGGGATGAGCAGTTCTTC. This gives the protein CASSPIGGGRDEQFF.

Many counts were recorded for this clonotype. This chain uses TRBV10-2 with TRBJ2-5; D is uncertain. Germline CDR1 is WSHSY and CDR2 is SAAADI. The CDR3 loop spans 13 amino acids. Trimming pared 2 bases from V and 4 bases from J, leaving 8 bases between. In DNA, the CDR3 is TGCGCCAGCAGTGAGATGCAGCGAGAGACCCAGTACTTC. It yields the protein CASSEMQRETQYF.

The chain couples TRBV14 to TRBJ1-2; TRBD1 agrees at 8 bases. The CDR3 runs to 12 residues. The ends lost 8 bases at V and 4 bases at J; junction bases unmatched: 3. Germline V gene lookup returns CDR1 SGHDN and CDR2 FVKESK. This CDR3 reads CASPDRGYGYTF. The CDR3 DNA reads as TGTGCCAGCCCAGACAGGGGCTATGGCTACACCTTC.

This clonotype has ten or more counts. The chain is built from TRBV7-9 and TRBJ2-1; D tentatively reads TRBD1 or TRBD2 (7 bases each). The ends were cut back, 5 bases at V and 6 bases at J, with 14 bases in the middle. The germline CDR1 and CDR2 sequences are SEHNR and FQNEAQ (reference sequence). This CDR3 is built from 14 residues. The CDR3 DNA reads TGTGCCAGCAGCGCCCCAGGGGGGGCCAATGAGCAGTTCTTC. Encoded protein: CASSAPGGANEQFF. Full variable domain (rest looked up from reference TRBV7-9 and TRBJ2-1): DTGVSQNPRHKITKRGQNVTFRCDPISEHNRLYWYRQTLGQGPEFLTYFQNEAQLEKSRLLSDRFSAERPKGSFSTLEIQRTEQGDSAMYLCASSAPGGANEQFFGPGTRLTVL.

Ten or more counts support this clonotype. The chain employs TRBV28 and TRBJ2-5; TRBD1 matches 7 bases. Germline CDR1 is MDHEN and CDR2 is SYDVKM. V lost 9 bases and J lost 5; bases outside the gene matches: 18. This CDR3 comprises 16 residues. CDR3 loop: CASLGRDSLKRETQYF. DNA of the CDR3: TGTGCCAGTTTGGGCAGGGACAGCCTAAAACGGGAGACCCAGTACTTC. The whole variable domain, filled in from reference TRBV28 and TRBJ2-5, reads DVKVTQSSRYLVKRTGEKVFLECVQDMDHENMFWYRQDPGLGLRLIYFSYDVKMKEKGDIPEGYSVSREKKERFSLILESASTNQTSMYLCASLGRDSLKRETQYFGPGTRLLVL.

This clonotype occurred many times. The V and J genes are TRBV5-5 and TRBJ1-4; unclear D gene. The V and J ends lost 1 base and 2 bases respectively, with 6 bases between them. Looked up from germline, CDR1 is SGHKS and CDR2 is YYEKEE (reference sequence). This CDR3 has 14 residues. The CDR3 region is CASSLFGTNEKLFF. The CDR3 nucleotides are TGTGCCAGCAGCTTGTTCGGTACTAATGAAAAACTGTTTTTT.

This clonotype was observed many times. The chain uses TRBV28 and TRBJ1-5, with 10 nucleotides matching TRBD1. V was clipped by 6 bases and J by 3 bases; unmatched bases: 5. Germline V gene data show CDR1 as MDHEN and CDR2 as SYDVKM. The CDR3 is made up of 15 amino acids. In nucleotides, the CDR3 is TGTGCCAGCAGGGAGGGGACAGGGGTCAATCAGCCCCAGCATTTT. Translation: CASREGTGVNQPQHF. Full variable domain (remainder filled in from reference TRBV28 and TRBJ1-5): DVKVTQSSRYLVKRTGEKVFLECVQDMDHENMFWYRQDPGLGLRLIYFSYDVKMKEKGDIPEGYSVSREKKERFSLILESASTNQTSMYLCASREGTGVNQPQHFGDGTRLSIL.

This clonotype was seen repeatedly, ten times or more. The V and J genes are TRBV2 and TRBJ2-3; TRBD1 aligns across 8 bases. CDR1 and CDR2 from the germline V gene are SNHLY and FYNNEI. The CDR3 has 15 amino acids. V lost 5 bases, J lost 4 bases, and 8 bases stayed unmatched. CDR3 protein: CASSYQGAAADTQYF. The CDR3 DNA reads TGTGCCAGCAGTTATCAGGGGGCGGCAGCAGATACGCAGTATTTT.

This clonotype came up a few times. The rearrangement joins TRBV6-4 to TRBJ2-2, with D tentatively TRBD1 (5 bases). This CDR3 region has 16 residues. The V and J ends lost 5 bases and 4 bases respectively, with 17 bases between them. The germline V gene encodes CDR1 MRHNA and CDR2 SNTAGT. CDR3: CASSPSRVDGTGELFF. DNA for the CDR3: TGTGCCAGCAGTCCGTCCAGGGTCGATGGCACCGGGGAGCTGTTTTTT.

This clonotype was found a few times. CDR3 coding DNA: TGTGCCAGCAGCCTAGGATCGTACTACGAGCAGTACTTC. Amino acid sequence: CASSLGSYYEQYF. This chain links TRBV7-9 with TRBJ2-7; no clear D. Germline CDR1 SEHNR, CDR2 FQNEAQ (reference sequence). The V and J ends lost 5 bases and 3 bases respectively, with 11 bases between them. The CDR3 extends over 13 amino acids.

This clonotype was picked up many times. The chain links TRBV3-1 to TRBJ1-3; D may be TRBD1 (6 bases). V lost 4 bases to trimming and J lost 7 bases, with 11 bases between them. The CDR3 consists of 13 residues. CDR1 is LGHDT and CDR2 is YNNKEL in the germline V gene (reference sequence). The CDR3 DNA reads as TGTGCCAGCAGCCGGACAGACGTCAACACCATATATTTT. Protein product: CASSRTDVNTIYF.

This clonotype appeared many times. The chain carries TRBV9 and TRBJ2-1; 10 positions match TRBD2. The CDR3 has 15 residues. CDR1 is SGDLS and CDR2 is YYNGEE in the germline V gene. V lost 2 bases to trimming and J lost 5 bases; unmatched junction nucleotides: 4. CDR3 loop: CASSVGTSEDNEQFF. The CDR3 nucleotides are TGTGCCAGCAGCGTCGGGACTAGCGAGGACAATGAGCAGTTCTTC.

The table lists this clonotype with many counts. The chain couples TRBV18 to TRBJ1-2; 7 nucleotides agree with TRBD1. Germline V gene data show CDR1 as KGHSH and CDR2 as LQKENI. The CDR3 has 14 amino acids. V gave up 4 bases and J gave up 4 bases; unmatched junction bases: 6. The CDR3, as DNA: TGTGCCAGCTCACTCGGCCGGGACAGCTATGGCTACACCTTC. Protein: CASSLGRDSYGYTF.

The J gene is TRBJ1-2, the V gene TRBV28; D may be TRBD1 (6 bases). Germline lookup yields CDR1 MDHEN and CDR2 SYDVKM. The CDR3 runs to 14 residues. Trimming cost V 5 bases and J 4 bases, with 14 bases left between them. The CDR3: CASSPPGTLYGYTF. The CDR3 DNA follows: TGTGCCAGCAGTCCTCCCGGGACACTCTATGGCTACACCTTC.

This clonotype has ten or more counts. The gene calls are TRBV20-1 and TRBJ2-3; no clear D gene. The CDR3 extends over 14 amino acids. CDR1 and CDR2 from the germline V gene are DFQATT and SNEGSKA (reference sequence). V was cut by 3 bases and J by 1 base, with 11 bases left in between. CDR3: CSASPLVRTDTQYF. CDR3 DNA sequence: TGCAGTGCTAGTCCTCTGGTCCGCACAGATACGCAGTATTTT.

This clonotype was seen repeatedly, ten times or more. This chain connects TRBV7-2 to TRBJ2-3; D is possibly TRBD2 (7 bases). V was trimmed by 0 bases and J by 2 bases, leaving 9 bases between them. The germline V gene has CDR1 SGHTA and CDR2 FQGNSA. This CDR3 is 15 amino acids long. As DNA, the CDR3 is TGTGCCAGCAGCTTAGCGGGGGGGGCCACAGATACGCAGTATTTT. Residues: CASSLAGGATDTQYF.

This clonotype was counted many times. The CDR3 spells CASSLSLDRGPTPTQHF. CDR3 DNA sequence: TGTGCCAGCAGTTTATCCCTAGACAGGGGCCCCACTCCAACCCAGCATTTT. The chain has TRBV28 and TRBJ1-5, with 8 bases aligning to TRBD1. V shed 1 base, J shed 11 bases, and the junction held 16 bases outside the gene matches. The germline V gene has CDR1 MDHEN and CDR2 SYDVKM. The CDR3 is 17 residues long.

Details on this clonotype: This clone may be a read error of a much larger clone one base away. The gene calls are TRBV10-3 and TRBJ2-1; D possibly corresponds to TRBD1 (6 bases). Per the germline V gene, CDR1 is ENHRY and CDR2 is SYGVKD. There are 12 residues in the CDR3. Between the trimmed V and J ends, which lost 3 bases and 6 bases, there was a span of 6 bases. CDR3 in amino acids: CAISDRGNEQFF. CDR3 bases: TGTGCCATCAGTGACAGGGGCAATGAGCAGTTCTTC.

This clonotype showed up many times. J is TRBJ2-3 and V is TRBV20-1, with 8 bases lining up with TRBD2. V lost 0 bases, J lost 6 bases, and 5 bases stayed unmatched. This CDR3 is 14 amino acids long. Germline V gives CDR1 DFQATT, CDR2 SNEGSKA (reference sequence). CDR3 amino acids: CSARDGRGEDTQYF. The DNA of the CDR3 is TGCAGTGCTAGAGATGGGCGGGGGGAGGATACGCAGTATTTT.

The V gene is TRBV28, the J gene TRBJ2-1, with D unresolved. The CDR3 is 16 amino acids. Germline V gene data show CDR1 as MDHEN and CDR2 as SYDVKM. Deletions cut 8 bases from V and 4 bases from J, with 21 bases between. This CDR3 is CASGPYDTAIYNEQFF. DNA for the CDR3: TGTGCCAGCGGACCGTACGACACAGCCATTTACAATGAGCAGTTCTTC.

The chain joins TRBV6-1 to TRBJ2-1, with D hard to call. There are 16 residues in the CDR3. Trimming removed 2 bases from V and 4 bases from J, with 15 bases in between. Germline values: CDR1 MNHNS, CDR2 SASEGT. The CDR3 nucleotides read TGTGCCAGCAGTGAAAGGTCGGAAGGGTTGTACAATGAGCAGTTCTTC. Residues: CASSERSEGLYNEQFF.

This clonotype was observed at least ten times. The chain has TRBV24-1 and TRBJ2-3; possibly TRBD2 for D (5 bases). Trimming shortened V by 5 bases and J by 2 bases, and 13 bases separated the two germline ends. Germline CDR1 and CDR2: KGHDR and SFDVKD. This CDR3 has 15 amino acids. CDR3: CATSGADEPTDTQYF. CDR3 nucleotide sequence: TGTGCCACCAGTGGAGCGGACGAACCCACAGATACGCAGTATTTT.

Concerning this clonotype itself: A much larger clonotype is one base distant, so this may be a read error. CDR3 sequence (DNA): TGTGCCAGCAGCTTAGGGGAGGGGGAGTGGGTTCGTAATCAGCCCCAGCATTTT. Encoded protein: CASSLGEGEWVRNQPQHF. This sequence joins TRBV7-8 and TRBJ1-5, with D possibly being TRBD1 (6 bases). The CDR3 spans 18 residues. Per germline, CDR1 SGHVS and CDR2 FQNEAQ. Trimming took off 1 base at V and 4 bases at J, with 20 bases between the two ends. The whole variable domain, filled in from reference TRBV7-8 and TRBJ1-5, reads GAGVSQSPRYKVAKRGQDVALRCDPISGHVSLFWYQQALGQGPEFLTYFQNEAQLDKSGLPSDRFFAERPEGSVSTLKIQRTQQEDSAVYLCASSLGEGEWVRNQPQHFGDGTRLSIL.

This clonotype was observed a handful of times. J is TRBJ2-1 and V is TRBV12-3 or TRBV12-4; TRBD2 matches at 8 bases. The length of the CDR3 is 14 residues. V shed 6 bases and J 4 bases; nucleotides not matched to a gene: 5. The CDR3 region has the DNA TGTGCCAGCAGCGGGGGGGCAGGGTACAATGAGCAGTTCTTC. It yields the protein CASSGGAGYNEQFF.

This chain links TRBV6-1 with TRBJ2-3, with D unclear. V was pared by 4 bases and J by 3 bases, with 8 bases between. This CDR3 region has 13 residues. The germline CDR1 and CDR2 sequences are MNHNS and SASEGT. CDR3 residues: CASSVFRTDTQYF. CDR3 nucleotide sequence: TGTGCCAGCAGTGTTTTCCGGACAGATACGCAGTATTTT.

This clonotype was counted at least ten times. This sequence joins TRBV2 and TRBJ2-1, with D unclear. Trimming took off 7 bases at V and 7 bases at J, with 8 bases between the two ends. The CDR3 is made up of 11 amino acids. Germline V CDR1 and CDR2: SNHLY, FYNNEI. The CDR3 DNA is TGTGCCAGCATAGTAGGGAATGAGCAGTTCTTC. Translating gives CASIVGNEQFF.

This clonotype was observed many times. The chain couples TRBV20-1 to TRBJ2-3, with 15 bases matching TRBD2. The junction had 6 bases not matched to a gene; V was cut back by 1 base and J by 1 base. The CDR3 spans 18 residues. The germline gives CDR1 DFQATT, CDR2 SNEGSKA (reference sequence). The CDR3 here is CSARAGLAGGLGTDTQYF. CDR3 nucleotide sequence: TGCAGTGCTAGAGCGGGACTAGCGGGGGGCCTCGGCACAGATACGCAGTATTTT.